This TCR beta chain was documented in a study of regulatory T cells in long-lasting Graves disease. Whole-study findings and limits: Researchers reported studying only peripheral blood, not thyroid tissue.

This clonotype has just a few counts. The antigen is undetermined. Building of the TCR beta libraries involved iRepertoire HTBI primers and Arm-PCR of CDR3 regions. Each CDR3 protein gets one entry after TCRdb re-called the multiplex PCR reads with MiXCR. This table holds roughly 500,000 distinct CDR3 sequences, roughly 14% found once. This sample's time point: newly diagnosed GD, antithyroid drugs for less than 3 months. Scientists built the TCR library using RNA that was extracted from PBMCs. The CDR3 runs 14 residues. V shed 1 base and J shed 6 bases, with 12 bases lying between them. CDR1 is DFQATT, CDR2 SNEGSKA, per germline (reference sequence). The data also belong to a second study, concerning T cells in Graves' hyperthyroidism and ophthalmopathy.

Here the sequenced sample was peripheral blood mononuclear cells (PBMCs), taken at new diagnosis, from a patient treated with antithyroid drugs. This receptor was obtained from a young man with Graves disease. This chain links TRBV20-1 with TRBJ2-2; D gene uncertain. CDR3 protein: CSARGFWVSGELFF. DNA for the CDR3: TGCAGTGCTAGAGGGTTCTGGGTATCCGGGGAGCTGTTTTTT.